This T cell receptor beta chain was profiled in a study of response to subunit inactivated influenza vaccine. Overall study findings and caveats: Researchers suggested that each seasonal influenza vaccination recruits few new T cells.

Concerning this clonotype itself: The antigen is unknown.

TCRdb analysed the RT-PCR reads with MiXCR anew, one entry per CDR3 protein. The sample lists hundreds of thousands of distinct CDR3 sequences, approximately 12% occurring once. The source was PBMCs from blood, collected on the day of vaccination. The receptor was isolated from a man aged 50-60 years who received an inactivated influenza vaccine.

Here the CDR3 reads CSARVGVRNEQFF. CDR3 nucleotide sequence: TGCAGTGCTAGAGTCGGGGTTAGGAATGAGCAGTTCTTC. This chain links TRBV20-1 with TRBJ2-1; a possible D gene is TRBD2 (5 bases). With 1 base removed from V and 7 bases from J, the gap between germline ends came to 11 bases. This CDR3 spans 13 amino acids. CDR1 is DFQATT and CDR2 is SNEGSKA in the germline V gene (reference sequence).